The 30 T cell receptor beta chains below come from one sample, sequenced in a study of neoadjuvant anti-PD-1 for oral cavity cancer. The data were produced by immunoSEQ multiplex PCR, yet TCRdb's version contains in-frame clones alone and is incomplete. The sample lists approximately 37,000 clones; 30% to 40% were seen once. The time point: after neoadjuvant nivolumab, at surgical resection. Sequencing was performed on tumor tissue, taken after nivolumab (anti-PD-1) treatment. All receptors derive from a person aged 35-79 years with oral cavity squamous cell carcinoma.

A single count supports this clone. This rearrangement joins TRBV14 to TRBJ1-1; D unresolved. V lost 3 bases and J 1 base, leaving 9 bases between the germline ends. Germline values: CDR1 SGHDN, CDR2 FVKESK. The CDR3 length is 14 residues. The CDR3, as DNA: TGTGCCAGCAGCCACCCTGGGCGGAACACTGAAGCTTTCTTT. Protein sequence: CASSHPGRNTEAFF.

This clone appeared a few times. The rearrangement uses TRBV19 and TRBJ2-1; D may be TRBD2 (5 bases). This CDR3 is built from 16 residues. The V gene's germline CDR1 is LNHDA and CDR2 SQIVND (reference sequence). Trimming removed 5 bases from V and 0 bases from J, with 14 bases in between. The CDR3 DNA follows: TGTGCCAGTAGTTCGGCGGGTATGAGCTCCTACAATGAGCAGTTCTTC. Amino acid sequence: CASSSAGMSSYNEQFF.

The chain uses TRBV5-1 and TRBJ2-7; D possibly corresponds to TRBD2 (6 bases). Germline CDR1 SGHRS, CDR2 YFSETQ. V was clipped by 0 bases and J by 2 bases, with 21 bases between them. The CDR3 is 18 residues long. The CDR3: CASSLGPRAAGHTYEQYF. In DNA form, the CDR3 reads TGCGCCAGCAGCTTGGGTCCCCGGGCGGCGGGGCACACCTACGAGCAGTACTTC.

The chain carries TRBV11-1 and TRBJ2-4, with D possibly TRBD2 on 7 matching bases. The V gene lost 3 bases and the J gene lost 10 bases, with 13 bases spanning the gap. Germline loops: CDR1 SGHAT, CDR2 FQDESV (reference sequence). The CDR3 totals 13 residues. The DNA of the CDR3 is TGTGCCAGCAGCTTTGGGGGGGGCGGGATTCAGTACTTC. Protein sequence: CASSFGGGGIQYF.

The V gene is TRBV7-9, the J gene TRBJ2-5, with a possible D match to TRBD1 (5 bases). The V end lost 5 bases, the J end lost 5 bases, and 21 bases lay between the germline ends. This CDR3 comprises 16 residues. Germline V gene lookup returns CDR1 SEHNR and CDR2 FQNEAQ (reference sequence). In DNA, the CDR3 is TGTGCCAGCAGCGAGCTTCTATGGGGCGCTTCGGAGACCCAGTACTTC. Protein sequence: CASSELLWGASETQYF.

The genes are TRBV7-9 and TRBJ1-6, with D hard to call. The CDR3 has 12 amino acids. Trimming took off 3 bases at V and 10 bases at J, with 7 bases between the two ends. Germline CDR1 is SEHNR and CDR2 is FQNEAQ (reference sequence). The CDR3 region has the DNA TGTGCCAGCAGCTTTTCCGGATCACCCCTCCACTTT. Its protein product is CASSFSGSPLHF.

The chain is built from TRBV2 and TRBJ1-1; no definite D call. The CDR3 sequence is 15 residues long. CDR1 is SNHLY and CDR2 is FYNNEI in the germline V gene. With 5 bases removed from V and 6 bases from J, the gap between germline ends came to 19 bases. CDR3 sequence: CASSSGVLEFAEAFF. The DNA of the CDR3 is TGTGCCAGCAGTAGCGGGGTCCTCGAATTCGCTGAAGCTTTCTTT.

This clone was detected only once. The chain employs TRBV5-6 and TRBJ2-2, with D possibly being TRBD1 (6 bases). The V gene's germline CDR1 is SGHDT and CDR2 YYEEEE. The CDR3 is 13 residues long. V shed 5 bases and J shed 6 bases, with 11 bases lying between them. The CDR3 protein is CASRLTGAGELFF. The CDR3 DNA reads TGTGCCAGCAGACTGACAGGAGCCGGGGAGCTGTTTTTT.

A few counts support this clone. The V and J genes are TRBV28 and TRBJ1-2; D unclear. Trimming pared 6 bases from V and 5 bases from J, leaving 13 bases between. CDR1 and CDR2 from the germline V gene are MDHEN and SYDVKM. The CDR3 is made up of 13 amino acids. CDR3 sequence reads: CASSPGMRYGYTF. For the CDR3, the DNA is TGTGCCAGCAGCCCCGGGATGAGGTATGGCTACACCTTC.

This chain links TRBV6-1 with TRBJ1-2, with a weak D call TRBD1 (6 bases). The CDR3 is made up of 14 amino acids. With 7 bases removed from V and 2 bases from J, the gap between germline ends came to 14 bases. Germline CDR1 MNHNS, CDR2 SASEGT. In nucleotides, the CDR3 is TGTGCCAGCATGGAGGGGGGCTCGAACTATGGCTACACCTTC. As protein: CASMEGGSNYGYTF.

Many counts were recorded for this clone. The CDR3 nucleotides read TGTGCCAGCTCACAGACGTCCCGGGACAGGGAGAGCTATGGCTACACCTTC. It encodes CASSQTSRDRESYGYTF. V gene TRBV18 combines with J gene TRBJ1-2, with 9 nucleotides matching TRBD1. The junction had 13 bases not matched to a gene; V was cut back by 4 bases and J by 4 bases. Germline-derived CDR1 and CDR2 are KGHSH and LQKENI. This CDR3 region has 17 residues.

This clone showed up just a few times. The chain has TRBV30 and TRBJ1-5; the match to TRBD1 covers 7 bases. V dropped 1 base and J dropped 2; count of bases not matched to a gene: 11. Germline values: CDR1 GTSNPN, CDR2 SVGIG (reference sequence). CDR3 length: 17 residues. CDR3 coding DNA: TGTGCCTGGAGTGGAGACCTGACAGGGACAGGCAATCAGCCCCAGCATTTT. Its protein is CAWSGDLTGTGNQPQHF. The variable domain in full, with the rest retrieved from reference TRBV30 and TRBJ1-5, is SQTIHQWPATLVQPVGSPLSLECTVEGTSNPNLYWYRQAAGRGLQLLFYSVGIGQISSEVPQNLSASRPQDRQFILSSKKLLLSDSGFYLCAWSGDLTGTGNQPQHFGDGTRLSIL.

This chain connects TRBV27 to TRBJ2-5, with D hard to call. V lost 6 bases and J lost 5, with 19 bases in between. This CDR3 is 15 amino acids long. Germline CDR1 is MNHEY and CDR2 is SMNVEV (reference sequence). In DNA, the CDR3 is TGTGCCAGCAGCAACCACGCCGGAGTCATGGAGACCCAGTACTTC. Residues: CASSNHAGVMETQYF.

In DNA, the CDR3 is TGTGCCAGTAGTACGACAGTGGCATATGGCTACACCTTC. Translation gives CASSTTVAYGYTF. The gene calls are TRBV19 and TRBJ1-2, with D possibly TRBD1 on 5 matching bases. Germline V gene data show CDR1 as LNHDA and CDR2 as SQIVND (reference sequence). The CDR3 length is 13 residues. The ends were cut back, 4 bases at V and 5 bases at J, with 11 bases in the middle.

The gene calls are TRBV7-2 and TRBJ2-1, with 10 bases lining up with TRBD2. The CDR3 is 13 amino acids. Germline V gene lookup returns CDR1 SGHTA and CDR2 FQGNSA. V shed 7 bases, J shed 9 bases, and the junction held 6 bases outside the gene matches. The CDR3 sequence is CASTSGSQVEQFF. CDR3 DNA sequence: TGTGCCAGCACTAGCGGGAGTCAGGTTGAGCAGTTCTTC.

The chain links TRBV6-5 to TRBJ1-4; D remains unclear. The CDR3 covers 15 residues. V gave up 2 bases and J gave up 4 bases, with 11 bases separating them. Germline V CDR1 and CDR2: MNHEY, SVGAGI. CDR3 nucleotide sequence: TGTGCCAGCAGTTACGAAAGGAGTGGTAATGAAAAACTGTTTTTT. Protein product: CASSYERSGNEKLFF.

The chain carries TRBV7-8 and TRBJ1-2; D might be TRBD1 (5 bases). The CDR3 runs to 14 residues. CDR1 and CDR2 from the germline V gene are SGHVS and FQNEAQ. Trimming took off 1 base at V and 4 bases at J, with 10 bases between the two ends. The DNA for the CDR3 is TGTGCCAGCAGCTTAGGACGGGGACTCTATGGCTACACCTTC. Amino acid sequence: CASSLGRGLYGYTF.

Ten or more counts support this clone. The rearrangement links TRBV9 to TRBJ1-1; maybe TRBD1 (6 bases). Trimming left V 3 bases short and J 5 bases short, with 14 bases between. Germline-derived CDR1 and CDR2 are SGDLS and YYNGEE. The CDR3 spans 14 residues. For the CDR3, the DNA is TGTGCCAGCAGCGCCAATGGGGGCGAGACTGAAGCTTTCTTT. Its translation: CASSANGGETEAFF.

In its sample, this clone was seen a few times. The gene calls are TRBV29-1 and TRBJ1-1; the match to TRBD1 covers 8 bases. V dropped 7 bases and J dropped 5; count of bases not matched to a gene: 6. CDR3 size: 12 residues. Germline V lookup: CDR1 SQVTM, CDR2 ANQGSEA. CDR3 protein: CSGKNRGTEAFF. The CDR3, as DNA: TGCAGCGGGAAGAACAGGGGGACTGAAGCTTTCTTT.

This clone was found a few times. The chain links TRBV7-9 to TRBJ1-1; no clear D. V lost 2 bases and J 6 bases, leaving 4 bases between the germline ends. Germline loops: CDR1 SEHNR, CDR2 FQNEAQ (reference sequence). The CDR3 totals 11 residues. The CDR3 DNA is TGTGCCAGCAGCTTACGTTCTGAAGCTTTCTTT. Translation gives CASSLRSEAFF.

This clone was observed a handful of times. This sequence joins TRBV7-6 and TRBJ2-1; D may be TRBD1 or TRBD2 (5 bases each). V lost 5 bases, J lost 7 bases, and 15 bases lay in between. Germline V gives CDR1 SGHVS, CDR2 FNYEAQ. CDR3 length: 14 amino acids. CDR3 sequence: CASSPPRGPNEQFF. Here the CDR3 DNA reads TGTGCCAGCAGCCCCCCACGGGGCCCTAATGAGCAGTTCTTC. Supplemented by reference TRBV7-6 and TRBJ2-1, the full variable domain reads GAGVSQSPRYKVTKRGQDVALRCDPISGHVSLYWYRQALGQGPEFLTYFNYEAQQDKSGLPNDRFSAERPEGSISTLTIQRTEQRDSAMYRCASSPPRGPNEQFFGPGTRLTVL.

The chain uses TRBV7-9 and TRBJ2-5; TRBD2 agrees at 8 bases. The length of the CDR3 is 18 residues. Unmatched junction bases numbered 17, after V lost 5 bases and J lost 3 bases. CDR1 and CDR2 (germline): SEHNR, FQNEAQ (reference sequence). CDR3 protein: CASSPGRVSGSGKETQYF. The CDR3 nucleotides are TGTGCCAGCAGCCCAGGGCGGGTCAGCGGGAGCGGGAAAGAGACCCAGTACTTC. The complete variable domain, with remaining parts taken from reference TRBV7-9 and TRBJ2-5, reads DTGVSQNPRHKITKRGQNVTFRCDPISEHNRLYWYRQTLGQGPEFLTYFQNEAQLEKSRLLSDRFSAERPKGSFSTLEIQRTEQGDSAMYLCASSPGRVSGSGKETQYFGPGTRLLVL.

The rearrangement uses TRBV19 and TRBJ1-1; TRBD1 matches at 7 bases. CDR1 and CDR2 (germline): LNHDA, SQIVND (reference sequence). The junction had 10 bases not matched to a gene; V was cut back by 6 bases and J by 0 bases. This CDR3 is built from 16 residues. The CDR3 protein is CASREKTGTMNTEAFF. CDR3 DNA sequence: TGTGCCAGTAGGGAAAAGACAGGGACCATGAACACTGAAGCTTTCTTT.

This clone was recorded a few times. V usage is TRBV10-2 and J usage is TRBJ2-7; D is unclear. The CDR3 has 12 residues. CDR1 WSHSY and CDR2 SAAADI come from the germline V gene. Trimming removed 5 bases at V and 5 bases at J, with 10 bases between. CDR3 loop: CASSRSVDEQYF. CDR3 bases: TGCGCCAGCAGTAGAAGTGTAGACGAGCAGTACTTC.

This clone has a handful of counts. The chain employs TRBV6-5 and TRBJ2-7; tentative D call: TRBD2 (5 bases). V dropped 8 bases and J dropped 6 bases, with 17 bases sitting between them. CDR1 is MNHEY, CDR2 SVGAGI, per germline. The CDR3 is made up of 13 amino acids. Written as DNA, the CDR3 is TGTGCCAGCGGACTCCGGGCCAACGGCGAGCAGTACTTC. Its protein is CASGLRANGEQYF.

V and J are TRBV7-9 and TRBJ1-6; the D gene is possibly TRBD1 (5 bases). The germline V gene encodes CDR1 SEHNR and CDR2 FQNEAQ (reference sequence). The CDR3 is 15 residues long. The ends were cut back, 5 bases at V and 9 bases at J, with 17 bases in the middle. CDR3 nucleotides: TGTGCCAGCAGCCCAGGGAACTCACTGGGTTCACCCCTCCACTTT. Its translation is CASSPGNSLGSPLHF.

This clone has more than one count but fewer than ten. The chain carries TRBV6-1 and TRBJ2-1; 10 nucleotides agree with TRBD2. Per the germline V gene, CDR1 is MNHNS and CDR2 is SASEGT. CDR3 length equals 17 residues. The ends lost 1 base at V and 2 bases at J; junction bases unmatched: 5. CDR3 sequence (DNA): TGTGCCAGCAGTGAAGTATCCACTAGCGGGACCTACAATGAGCAGTTCTTC. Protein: CASSEVSTSGTYNEQFF.

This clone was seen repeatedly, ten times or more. Here the CDR3 reads CASSIDWNTEAFF. CDR3 sequence (DNA): TGTGCCAGCAGTATAGATTGGAACACTGAAGCTTTCTTT. J is TRBJ1-1 and V is TRBV27, with no clear D. The ends were cut back, 5 bases at V and 1 base at J, with 8 bases in the middle. This CDR3 is 13 amino acids long. The V gene's germline CDR1 is MNHEY and CDR2 SMNVEV (reference sequence).

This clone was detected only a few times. This CDR3 is CASSLGGQGNTGELFF. CDR3 DNA: TGTGCCAGCAGCTTAGGGGGACAGGGGAACACCGGGGAGCTGTTTTTT. J is TRBJ2-2 and V is TRBV7-6; 9 nucleotides agree with TRBD1. J gave up 1 base and V 1 base, and 1 base lay outside the gene matches. The CDR3 sequence is 16 residues long. Germline V gene sequence: CDR1 SGHVS, CDR2 FNYEAQ.

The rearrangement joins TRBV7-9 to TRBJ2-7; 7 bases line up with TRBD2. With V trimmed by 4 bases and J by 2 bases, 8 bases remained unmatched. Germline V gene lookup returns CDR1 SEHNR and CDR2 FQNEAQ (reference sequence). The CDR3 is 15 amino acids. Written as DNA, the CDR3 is TGTGCCAGCAGCTCCGGGGCTAGCGGACCCTACGAGCAGTACTTC. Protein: CASSSGASGPYEQYF.